This section outlines one TCR beta chain sequence together with its context. Its antigen is undetermined. Every bit of the isolated RNA underwent reverse transcription, so sequencing read expressed TCRB transcripts. Some clones are missing from TCRdb's copy, which holds only in-frame ones; the method was immunoSEQ multiplex PCR. Here the sample spans around 160,000 clones, around 50% being singletons. The sample comes from a study of beta chain features in type 1 diabetes. On the study more broadly: The patient and healthy donor groups were comparable for age, gender and cell yields.

Points from the study as a whole: Among patients with Type 1 diabetes, TCRB CDR3s were moderately but significantly shorter in every one of the four CD4+ subsets. Still unanswered here is whether HLA type influences TCRB rearrangement.

The receptor comes from a man younger than 35 in good health. The sample comprised Tregs from blood.

CDR3: CASSQVLLAQGEQYF. The CDR3 DNA reads as TGCGCCAGCAGCCAAGTTTTGCTAGCCCAGGGGGAGCAGTACTTC. The chain carries TRBV4-1 and TRBJ2-7, with a weak D call TRBD1 (6 bases). In germline, CDR1 is MGHRA, CDR2 YSYEKL. This CDR3 has 15 residues. Trimming left V 1 base short and J 7 bases short, with 17 bases between.